This T cell receptor (beta chain) originates from a study of shared clonotypes between healthy human individuals. Study details: A donor's plate count was three for CD4 naive and three for CD4 memory; CD8 naive had two and CD8 memory one.

CDR1 SNHLY and CDR2 FYNNEI come from the germline V gene. The CDR3 extends over 11 amino acids. Trimming stripped 2 bases from V and 9 bases from J, with 5 bases between. Repertoires were generated with immunoSEQ multiplex PCR, while TCRdb's copy carries only in-frame clones and drops some. Of 980,000 or so clones in the sample, about 80% were seen once. Healthy HIV-negative adults with no recent acute infections or vaccinations were recruited as donors. This clonotype was obtained from a man aged 18 to 29 in good health. The chain carries TRBV2 and TRBJ2-1; D remains unclear. Material for sequencing was memory CD4+ T cells sorted from blood. The subset: CD45RA-negative fraction. The CDR3: CASSEYGEQFF. The CDR3 DNA follows: TGTGCCAGCAGTGAATACGGTGAGCAGTTCTTC.